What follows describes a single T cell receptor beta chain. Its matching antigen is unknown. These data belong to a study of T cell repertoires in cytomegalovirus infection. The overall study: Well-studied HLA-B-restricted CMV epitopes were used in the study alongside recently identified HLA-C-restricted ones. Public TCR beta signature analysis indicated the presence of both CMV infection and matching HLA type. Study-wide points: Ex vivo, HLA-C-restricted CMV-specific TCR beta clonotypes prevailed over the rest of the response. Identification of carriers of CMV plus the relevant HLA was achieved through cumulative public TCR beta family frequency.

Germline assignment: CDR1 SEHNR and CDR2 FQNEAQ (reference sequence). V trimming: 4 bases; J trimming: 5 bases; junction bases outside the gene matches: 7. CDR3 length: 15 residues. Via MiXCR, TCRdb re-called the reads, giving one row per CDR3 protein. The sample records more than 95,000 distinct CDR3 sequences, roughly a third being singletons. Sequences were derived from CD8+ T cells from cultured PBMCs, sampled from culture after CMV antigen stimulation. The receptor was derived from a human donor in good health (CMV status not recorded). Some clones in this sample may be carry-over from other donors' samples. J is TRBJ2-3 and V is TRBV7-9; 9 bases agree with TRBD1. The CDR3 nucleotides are TGTGCCAGCAGCTCGCCGACAGGGGGGATAGATACGCAGTATTTT. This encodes CASSSPTGGIDTQYF. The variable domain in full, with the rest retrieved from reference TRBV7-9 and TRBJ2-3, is DTGVSQNPRHKITKRGQNVTFRCDPISEHNRLYWYRQTLGQGPEFLTYFQNEAQLEKSRLLSDRFSAERPKGSFSTLEIQRTEQGDSAMYLCASSSPTGGIDTQYFGPGTRLTVL.